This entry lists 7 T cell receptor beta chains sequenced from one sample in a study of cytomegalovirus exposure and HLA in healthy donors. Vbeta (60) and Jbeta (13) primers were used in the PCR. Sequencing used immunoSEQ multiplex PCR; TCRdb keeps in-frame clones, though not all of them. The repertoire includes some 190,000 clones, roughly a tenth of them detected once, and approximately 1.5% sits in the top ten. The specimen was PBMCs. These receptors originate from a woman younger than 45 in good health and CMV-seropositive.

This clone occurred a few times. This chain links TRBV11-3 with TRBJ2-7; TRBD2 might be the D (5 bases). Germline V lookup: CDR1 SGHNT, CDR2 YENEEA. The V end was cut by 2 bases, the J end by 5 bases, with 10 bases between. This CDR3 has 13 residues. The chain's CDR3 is CASSLMGSDEQYF. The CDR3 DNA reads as TGTGCCAGCAGCTTAATGGGGAGCGACGAGCAGTACTTC. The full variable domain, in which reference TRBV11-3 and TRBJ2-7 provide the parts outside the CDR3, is EAGVVQSPRYKIIEKKQPVAFWCNPISGHNTLYWYLQNLGQGPELLIRYENEEAVDDSQLPKDRFSAERLKGVDSTLKIQPAELGDSAVYLCASSLMGSDEQYFGPGTRLTVT.

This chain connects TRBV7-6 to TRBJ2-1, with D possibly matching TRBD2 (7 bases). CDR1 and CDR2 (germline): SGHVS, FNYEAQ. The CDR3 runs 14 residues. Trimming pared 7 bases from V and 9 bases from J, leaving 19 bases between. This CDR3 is CASNMREGDAEQFF. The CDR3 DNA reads TGTGCCAGCAACATGAGGGAGGGGGACGCTGAGCAGTTCTTC. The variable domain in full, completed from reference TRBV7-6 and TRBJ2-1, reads GAGVSQSPRYKVTKRGQDVALRCDPISGHVSLYWYRQALGQGPEFLTYFNYEAQQDKSGLPNDRFSAERPEGSISTLTIQRTEQRDSAMYRCASNMREGDAEQFFGPGTRLTVL.

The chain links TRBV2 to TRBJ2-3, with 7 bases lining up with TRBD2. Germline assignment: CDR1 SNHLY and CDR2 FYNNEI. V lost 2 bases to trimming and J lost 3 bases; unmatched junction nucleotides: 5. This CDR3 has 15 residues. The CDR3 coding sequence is TGTGCCAGCAGTGAACTGGGACTAAAAACAGATACGCAGTATTTT. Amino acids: CASSELGLKTDTQYF.

CDR3 sequence (DNA): TGTGCCAGCTCGGCTCCATCTCAGGGTTATGAGCAGTTCTTC. Amino acids: CASSAPSQGYEQFF. The V call is TRBV18, the J call TRBJ2-1; D perhaps matches TRBD1 (5 bases). The germline V gene encodes CDR1 KGHSH and CDR2 LQKENI. V lost 6 bases, J lost 8 bases, and 17 bases lay in between. This CDR3 is 14 amino acids long.

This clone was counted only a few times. This chain's CDR3 is CASSERGGASYNEQFF. In nucleotides, the CDR3 is TGTGCCAGCAGTGAAAGGGGGGGGGCTTCCTACAATGAGCAGTTCTTC. The genes are TRBV2 and TRBJ2-1, with D possibly TRBD2 on 7 matching bases. Trimming removed 2 bases at V and 1 base at J, with 12 bases between. The germline V gene has CDR1 SNHLY and CDR2 FYNNEI. The CDR3 runs to 16 residues.

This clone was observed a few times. The DNA of the CDR3 is TGTGCCAGCAGTGGGCGAACAGGGTCCGGGGAGCTGTTTTTT. Its protein product is CASSGRTGSGELFF. V is TRBV2 and J is TRBJ2-2; a possible D gene is TRBD1 (6 bases). The CDR3 consists of 14 residues. Looked up from germline, CDR1 is SNHLY and CDR2 is FYNNEI. The V end was cut by 4 bases, the J end by 6 bases, with 12 bases between.

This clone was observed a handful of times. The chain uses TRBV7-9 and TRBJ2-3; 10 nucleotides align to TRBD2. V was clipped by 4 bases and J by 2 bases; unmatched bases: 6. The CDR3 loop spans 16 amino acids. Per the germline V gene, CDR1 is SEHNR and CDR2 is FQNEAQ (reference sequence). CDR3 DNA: TGTGCCAGCAGCTCCACTCTAGCGGGAGTCACAGATACGCAGTATTTT. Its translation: CASSSTLAGVTDTQYF.